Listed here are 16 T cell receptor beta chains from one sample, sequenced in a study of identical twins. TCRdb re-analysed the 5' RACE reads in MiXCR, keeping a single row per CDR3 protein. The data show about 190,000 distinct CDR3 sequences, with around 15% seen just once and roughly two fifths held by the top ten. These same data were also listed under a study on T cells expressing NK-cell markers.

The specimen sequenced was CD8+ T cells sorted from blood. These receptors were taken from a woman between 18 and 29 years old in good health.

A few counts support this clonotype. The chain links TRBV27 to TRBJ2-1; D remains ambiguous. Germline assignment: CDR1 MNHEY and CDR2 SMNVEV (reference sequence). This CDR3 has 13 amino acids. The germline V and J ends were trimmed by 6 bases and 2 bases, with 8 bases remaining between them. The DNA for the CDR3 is TGTGCCAGCAGCAAGCATCCCTACAATGAGCAGTTCTTC. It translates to CASSKHPYNEQFF.

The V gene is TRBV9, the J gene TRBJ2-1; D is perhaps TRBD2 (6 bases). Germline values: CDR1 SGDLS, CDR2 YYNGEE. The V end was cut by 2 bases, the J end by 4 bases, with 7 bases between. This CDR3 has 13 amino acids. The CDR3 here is CASSVREYNEQFF. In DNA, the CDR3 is TGTGCCAGCAGCGTCCGGGAGTACAATGAGCAGTTCTTC.

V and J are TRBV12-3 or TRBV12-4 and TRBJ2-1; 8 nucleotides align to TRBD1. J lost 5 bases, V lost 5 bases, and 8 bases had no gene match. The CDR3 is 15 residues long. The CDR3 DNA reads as TGTGCCAGCAGTGACCCGGGACAGGTTGACAATGAGCAGTTCTTC. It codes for CASSDPGQVDNEQFF.

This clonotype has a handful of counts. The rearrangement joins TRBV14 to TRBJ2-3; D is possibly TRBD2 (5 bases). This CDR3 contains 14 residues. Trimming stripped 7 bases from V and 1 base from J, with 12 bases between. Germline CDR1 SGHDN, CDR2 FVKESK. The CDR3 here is CASTPFGGTDTQYF. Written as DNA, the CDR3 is TGTGCCAGCACCCCCTTCGGGGGCACAGATACGCAGTATTTT.

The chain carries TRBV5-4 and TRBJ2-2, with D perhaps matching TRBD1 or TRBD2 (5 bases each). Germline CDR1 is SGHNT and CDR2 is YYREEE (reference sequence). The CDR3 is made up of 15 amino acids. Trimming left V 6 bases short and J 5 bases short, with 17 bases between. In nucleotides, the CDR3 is TGTGCCAGCAACATACTGGGGGACGGGACCGGGGAGCTGTTTTTT. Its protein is CASNILGDGTGELFF.

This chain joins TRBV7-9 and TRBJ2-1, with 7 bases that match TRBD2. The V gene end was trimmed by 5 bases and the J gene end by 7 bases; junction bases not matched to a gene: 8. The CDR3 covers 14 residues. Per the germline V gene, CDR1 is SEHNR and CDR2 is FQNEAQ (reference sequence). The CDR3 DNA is TGTGCCAGCAGCCTAGGAGCGGGGAAGAATGAGCAGTTCTTC. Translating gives CASSLGAGKNEQFF.

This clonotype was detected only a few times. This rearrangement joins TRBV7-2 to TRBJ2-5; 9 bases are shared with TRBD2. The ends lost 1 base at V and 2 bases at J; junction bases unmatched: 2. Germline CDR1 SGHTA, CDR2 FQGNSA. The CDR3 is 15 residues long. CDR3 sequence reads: CASSLVLAGQETQYF. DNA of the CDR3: TGTGCCAGCAGCTTAGTTCTAGCGGGGCAAGAGACCCAGTACTTC.

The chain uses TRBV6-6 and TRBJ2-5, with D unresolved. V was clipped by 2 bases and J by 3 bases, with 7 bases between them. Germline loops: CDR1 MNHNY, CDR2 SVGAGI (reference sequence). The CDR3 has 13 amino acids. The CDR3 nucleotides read TGTGCCAGCAGTTACCCGGGTGAAGAGACCCAGTACTTC. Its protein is CASSYPGEETQYF.

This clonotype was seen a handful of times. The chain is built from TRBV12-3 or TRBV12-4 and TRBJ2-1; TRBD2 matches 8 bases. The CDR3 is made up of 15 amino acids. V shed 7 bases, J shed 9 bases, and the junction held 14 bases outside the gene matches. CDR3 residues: CASNHLAGPVGEQFF. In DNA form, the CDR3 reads TGTGCCAGCAACCACTTAGCGGGGCCGGTCGGTGAGCAGTTCTTC.

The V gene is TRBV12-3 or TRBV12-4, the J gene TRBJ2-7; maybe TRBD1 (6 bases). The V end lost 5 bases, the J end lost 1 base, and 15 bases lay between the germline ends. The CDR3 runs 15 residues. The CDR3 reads CASSGQNFTSYEQYF. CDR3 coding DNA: TGTGCCAGCAGTGGACAGAATTTCACTTCCTACGAGCAGTACTTC.

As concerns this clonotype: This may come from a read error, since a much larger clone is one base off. Here the CDR3 DNA reads TGTGCCAGCAGCCGGGCCGGGGAGCTGTTTTTT. Encoded protein: CASSRAGELFF. The rearrangement uses TRBV11-2 and TRBJ2-2; D gene unclear. The germline V gene encodes CDR1 SGHAT and CDR2 FQNNGV. V dropped 5 bases and J dropped 6 bases, with 4 bases sitting between them. The CDR3 is 11 amino acids.

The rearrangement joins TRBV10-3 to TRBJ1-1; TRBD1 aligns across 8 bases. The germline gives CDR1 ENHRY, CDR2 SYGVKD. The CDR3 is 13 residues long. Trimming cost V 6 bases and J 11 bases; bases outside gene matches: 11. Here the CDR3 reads CAISPGQGTWAFF. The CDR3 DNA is TGTGCCATCAGCCCCGGACAGGGAACTTGGGCTTTCTTT.

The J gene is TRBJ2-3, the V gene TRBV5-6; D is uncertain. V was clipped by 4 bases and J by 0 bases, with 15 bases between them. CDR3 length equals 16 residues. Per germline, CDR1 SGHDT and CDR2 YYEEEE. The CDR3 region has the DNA TGTGCCAGCAGCCCGGCTAGGGCGTTTAGCACAGATACGCAGTATTTT. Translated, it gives CASSPARAFSTDTQYF.

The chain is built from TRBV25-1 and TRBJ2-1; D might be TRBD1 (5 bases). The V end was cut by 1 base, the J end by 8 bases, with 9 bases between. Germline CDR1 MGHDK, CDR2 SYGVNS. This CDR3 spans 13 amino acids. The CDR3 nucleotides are TGTGCCAGCAGTGAATCGGTAGGGGATGAGCAGTTCTTC. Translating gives CASSESVGDEQFF.

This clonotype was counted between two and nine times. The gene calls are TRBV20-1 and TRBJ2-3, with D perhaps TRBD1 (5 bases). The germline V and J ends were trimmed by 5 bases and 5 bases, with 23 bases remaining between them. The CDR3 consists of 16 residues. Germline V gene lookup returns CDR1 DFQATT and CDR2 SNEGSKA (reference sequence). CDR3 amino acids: CSAGRQRLPRGDTQYF. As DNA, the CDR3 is TGCAGTGCTGGTCGTCAGCGCCTCCCTAGGGGAGATACGCAGTATTTT.

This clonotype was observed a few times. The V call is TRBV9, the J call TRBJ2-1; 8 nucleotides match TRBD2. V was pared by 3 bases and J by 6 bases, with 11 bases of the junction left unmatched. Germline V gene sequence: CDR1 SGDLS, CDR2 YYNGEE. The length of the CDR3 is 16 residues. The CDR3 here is CASSDFGSGTANEQFF. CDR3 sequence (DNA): TGTGCCAGCAGCGACTTCGGTAGCGGGACCGCCAATGAGCAGTTCTTC.